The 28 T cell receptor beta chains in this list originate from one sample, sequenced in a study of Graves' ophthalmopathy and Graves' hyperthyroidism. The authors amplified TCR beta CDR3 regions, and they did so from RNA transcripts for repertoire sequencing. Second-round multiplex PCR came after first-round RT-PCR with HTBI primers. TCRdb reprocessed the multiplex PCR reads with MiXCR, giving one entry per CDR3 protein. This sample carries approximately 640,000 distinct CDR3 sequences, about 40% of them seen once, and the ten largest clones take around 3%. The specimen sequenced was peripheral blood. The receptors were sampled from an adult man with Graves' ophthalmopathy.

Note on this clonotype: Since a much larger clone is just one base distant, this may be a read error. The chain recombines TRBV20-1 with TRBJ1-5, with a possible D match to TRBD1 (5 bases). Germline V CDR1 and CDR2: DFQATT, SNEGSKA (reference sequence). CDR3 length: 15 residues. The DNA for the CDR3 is TGCAGTGGAGATACCGCAGGGAAACGCAATCAGTCCCAGCATTTT. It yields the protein CSGDTAGKRNQSQHF.

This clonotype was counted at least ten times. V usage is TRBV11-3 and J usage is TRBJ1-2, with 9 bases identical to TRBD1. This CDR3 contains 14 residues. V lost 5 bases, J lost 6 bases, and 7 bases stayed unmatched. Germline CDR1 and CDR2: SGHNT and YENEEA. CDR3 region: CASSPQRTGDGYTF. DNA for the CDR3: TGTGCCAGCAGCCCGCAACGGACAGGGGATGGCTACACCTTC.

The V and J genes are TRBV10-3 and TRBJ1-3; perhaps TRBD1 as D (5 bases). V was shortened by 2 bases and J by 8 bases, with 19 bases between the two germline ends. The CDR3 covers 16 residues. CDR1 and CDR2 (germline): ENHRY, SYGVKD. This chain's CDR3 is CAISEAVERDGYTIYF. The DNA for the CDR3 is TGTGCCATCAGTGAGGCGGTGGAGAGGGACGGCTACACCATATATTTT.

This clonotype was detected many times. The CDR3 nucleotides read TGTGCCACCAGTGGTCAGACAGGGATCACCGGGGAGCTGTTTTTT. Amino acids: CATSGQTGITGELFF. The chain links TRBV24-1 to TRBJ2-2; 7 bases are shared with TRBD1. Germline loops: CDR1 KGHDR, CDR2 SFDVKD. This CDR3 spans 15 amino acids. With 5 bases clipped from V and 4 bases from J, the junction kept 6 bases outside the gene matches.

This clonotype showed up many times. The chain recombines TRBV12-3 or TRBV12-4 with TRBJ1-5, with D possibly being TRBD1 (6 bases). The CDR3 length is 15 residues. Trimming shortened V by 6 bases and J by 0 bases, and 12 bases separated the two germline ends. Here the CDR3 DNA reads TGTGCCAGCAGCCGGAGGACAGATAGCAATCAGCCCCAGCATTTT. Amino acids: CASSRRTDSNQPQHF.

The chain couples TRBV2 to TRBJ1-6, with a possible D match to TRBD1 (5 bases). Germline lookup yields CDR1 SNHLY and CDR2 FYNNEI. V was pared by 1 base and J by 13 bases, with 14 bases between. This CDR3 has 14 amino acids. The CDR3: CASSEVQGNQPLHF. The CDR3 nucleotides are TGTGCCAGCAGTGAAGTCCAGGGAAATCAGCCCCTCCACTTT.

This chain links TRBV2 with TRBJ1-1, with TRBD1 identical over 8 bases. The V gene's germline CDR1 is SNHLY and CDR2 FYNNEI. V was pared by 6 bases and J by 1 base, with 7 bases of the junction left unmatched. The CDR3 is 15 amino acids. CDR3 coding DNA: TGTGCCAGCAGCGGTCCCGGGACAGGGAACACTGAAGCTTTCTTT. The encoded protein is CASSGPGTGNTEAFF.

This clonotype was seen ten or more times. Here the CDR3 reads CASAGTEYGYTF. CDR3 sequence (DNA): TGTGCTAGTGCCGGGACGGAGTATGGCTACACCTTC. The chain recombines TRBV12-5 with TRBJ1-2, with a tentative D call TRBD1 (5 bases). Germline CDR1 is LGHNT and CDR2 is FRNRAP. This CDR3 has 12 residues. V was pared by 7 bases and J by 5 bases, with 11 bases between.

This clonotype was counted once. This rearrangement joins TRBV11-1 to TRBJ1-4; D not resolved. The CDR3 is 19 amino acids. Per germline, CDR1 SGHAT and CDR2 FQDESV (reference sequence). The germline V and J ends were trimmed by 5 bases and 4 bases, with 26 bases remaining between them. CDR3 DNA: TGTGCCAGCAGCCCTTCGGTCCCCTTCTCAAGCCTGATTAATGAAAAACTGTTTTTT. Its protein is CASSPSVPFSSLINEKLFF.

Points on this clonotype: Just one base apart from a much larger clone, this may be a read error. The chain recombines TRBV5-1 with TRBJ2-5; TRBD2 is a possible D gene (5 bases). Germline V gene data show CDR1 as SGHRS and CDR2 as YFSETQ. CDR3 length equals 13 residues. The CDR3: CASSFEGQETQHF. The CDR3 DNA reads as TGCGCCAGCAGCTTCGAGGGTCAAGAGACCCAGCACTTC.

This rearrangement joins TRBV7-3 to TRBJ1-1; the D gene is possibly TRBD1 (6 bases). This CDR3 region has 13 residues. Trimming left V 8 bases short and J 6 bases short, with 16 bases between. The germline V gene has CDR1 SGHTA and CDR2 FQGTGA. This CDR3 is CASSRAGAPEAFF. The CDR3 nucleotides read TGTGCCAGCTCCCGGGCGGGGGCCCCTGAAGCTTTCTTT.

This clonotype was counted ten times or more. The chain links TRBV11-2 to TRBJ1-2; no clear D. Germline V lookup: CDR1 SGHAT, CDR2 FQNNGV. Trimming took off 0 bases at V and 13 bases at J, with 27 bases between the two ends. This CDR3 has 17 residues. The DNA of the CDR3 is TGTGCCAGCAGCTTAGAGACGGTTCGAGCGTTGGGGAGTGAGTTCACCTTC. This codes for CASSLETVRALGSEFTF.

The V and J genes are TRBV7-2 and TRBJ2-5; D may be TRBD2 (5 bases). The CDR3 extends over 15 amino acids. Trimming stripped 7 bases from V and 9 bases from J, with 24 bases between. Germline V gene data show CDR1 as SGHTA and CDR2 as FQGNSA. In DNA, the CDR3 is TGTGCCAGCACCACCCCGGGCGGGCACAATCAGCCCCAGTACTTC. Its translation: CASTTPGGHNQPQYF.

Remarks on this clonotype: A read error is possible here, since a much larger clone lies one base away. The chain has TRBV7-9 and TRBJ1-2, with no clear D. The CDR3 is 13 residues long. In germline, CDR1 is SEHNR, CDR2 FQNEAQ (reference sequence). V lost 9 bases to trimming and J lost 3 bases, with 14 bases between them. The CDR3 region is CASSRSTDYGYTF. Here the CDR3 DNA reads TGTGCCAGTAGTCGGTCTACGGACTATGGCTACACCTTC.

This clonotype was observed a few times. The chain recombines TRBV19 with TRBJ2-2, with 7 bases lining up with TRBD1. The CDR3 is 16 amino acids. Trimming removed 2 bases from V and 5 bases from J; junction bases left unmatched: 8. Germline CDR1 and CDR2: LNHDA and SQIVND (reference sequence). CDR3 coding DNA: TGTGCCAGTAGTATATTCAAGGGGGCTCGGACCGGGGAGCTGTTTTTT. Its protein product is CASSIFKGARTGELFF.

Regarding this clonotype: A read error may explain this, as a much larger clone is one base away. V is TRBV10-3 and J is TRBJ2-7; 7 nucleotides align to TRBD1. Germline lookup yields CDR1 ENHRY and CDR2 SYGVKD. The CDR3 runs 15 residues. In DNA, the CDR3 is TGTGCCATCAGGGCGACAGGGAATTTCATCTACGGGCAGTACTTC. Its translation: CAIRATGNFIYGQYF.

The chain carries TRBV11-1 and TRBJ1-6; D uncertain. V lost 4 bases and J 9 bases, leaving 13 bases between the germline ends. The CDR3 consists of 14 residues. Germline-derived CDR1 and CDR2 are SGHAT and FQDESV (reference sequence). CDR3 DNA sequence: TGTGCCAGCAGCTCACAAGATCCTGCTTCACCCCTCCACTTT. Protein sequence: CASSSQDPASPLHF.

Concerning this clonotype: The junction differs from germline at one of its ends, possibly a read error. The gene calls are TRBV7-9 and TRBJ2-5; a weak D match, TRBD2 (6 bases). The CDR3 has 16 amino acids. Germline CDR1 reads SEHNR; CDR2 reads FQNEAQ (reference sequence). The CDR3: CSSSLAPREAQETQYF. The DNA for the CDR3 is TGTTCCAGCAGCTTAGCGCCGAGGGAGGCCCAAGAGACCCAGTACTTC.

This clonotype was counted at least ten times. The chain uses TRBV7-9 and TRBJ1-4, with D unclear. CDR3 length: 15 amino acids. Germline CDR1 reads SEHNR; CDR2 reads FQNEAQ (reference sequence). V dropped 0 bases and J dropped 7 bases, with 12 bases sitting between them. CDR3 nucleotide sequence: TGTGCCAGCAGCTTAGCGTCCCTGCCGGGTGAAAAACTGTTTTTT. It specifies CASSLASLPGEKLFF.

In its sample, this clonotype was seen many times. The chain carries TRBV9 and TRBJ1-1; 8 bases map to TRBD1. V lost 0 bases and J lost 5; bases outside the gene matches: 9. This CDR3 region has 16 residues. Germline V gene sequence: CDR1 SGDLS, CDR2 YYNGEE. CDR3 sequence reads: CASSVVPQGAGTEAFF. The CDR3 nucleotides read TGTGCCAGCAGCGTAGTACCCCAGGGGGCAGGTACTGAAGCTTTCTTT.

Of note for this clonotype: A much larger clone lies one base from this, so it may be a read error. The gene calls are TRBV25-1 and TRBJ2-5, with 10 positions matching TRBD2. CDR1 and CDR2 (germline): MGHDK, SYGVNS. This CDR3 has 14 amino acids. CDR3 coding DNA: TGTGCCAACAGTAGCGGGAGGAGATTAGAGACCCAGTACTTC. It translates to CANSSGRRLETQYF.

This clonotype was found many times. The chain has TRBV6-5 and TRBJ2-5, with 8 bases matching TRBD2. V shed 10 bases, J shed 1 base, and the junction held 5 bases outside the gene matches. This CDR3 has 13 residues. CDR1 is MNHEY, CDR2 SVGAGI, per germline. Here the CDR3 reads CATQRGLQETQYF. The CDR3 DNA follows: TGTGCCACCCAGCGGGGGCTCCAAGAGACCCAGTACTTC.

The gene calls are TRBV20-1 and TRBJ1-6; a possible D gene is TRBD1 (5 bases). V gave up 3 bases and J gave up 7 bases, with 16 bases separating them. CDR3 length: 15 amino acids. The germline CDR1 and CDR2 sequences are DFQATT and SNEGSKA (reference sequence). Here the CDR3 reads CSASSSGAGNSPLHF. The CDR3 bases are TGCAGTGCTAGTTCCTCGGGAGCAGGGAATTCACCCCTCCACTTT.

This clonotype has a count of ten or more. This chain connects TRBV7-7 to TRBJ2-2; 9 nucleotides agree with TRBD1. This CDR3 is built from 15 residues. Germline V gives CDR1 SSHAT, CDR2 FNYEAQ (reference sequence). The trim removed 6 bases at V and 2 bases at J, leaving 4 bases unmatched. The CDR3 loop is CASRSGQGNTGELFF. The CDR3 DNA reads TGTGCCAGCAGATCGGGACAGGGCAACACCGGGGAGCTGTTTTTT.

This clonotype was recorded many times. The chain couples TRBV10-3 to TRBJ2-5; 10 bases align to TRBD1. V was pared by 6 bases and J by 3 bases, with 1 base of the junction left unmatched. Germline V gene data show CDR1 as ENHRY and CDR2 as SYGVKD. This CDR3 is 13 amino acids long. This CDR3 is CAISGTGEETQYF. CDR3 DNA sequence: TGTGCCATCAGCGGGACAGGGGAAGAGACCCAGTACTTC.

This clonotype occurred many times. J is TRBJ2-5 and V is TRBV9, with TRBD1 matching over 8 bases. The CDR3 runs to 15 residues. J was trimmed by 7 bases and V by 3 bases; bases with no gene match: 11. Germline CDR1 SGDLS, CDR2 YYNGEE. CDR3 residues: CASSGGQGRGGTQYF. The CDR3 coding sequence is TGTGCCAGCAGCGGCGGACAGGGTCGTGGAGGGACCCAGTACTTC.

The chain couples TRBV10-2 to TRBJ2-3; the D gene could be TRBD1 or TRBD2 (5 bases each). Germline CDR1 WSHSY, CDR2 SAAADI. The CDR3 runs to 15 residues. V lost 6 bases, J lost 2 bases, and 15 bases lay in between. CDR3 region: CASRPGPMVTDTQYF. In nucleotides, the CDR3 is TGCGCCAGCAGACCGGGACCCATGGTCACAGATACGCAGTATTTT.

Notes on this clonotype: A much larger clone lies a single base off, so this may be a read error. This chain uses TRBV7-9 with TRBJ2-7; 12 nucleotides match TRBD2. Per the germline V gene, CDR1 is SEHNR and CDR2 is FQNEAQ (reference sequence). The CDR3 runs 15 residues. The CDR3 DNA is TGTGCCAGCAGCCTACGACTAGCGGGGGTCTACGGGCAGTACTTC. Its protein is CASSLRLAGVYGQYF.